This entry is about one T cell receptor (beta chain). This CDR3 is 13 amino acids long. Germline CDR1 SGHTA, CDR2 FQGNSA. V lost 6 bases and J lost 4, with 12 bases in between. This specimen comes from a study of blood T cell repertoires in COVID-19. Study details: Both acute and convalescent COVID-19 samples were obtained from the United States, Italy and Spain. The analysed material was cDNA or gDNA that came from T cells, B-cell-depleted T cells, or PBMCs.

Authors' analysis steps: Using reference gene primer amplification, nucleated cell counts were estimated. Produced via immunoSEQ multiplex PCR; TCRdb's table is partial and in-frame only. V, J and clone size are those of that table, while D and trimming were read from the DNA. This table has about 43,000 clones, 75% to 90% appearing once. This chain uses TRBV7-2 with TRBJ2-5; D is undetermined. The sequence derives from an elderly woman with active COVID-19. Sequencing input: peripheral blood. The CDR3 region is CASRRPLGETQYF. The CDR3 nucleotides are TGTGCCAGCAGGCGGCCCCTCGGAGAGACCCAGTACTTC.